The 17 T cell receptor beta chains given below trace back to one sample, sequenced in a study of blood T cell repertoires in COVID-19. Using immunoSEQ multiplex PCR, the repertoire was profiled, and TCRdb retains in-frame clones only, with some absent. The sample has 400,000 to 500,000 clones; 88% are singletons. Sequencing used PBMCs or T cells enriched from blood (not recorded which). Every receptor here comes from a woman aged 18 to 35 who had been exposed to COVID-19.

V and J are TRBV2 and TRBJ1-2; no clear D gene. The CDR3 is 13 amino acids. Trimming cost V 5 bases and J 0 bases, with 7 bases left between them. Per the germline V gene, CDR1 is SNHLY and CDR2 is FYNNEI. CDR3 nucleotide sequence: TGTGCCAGCAGTTACGGGGCTAACTATGGCTACACCTTC. Its protein product is CASSYGANYGYTF. The whole variable domain, filled in from reference TRBV2 and TRBJ1-2, reads EPEVTQTPSHQVTQMGQEVILRCVPISNHLYFYWYRQILGQKVEFLVSFYNNEISEKSEIFDDQFSVERPDGSNFTLKIRSTKLEDSAMYFCASSYGANYGYTFGSGTRLTVV.

The chain links TRBV18 to TRBJ2-2; the match to TRBD2 covers 11 bases. The CDR3 covers 16 residues. Trimming at V came to 4 bases and at J to 0 bases, leaving 1 base not matched to a gene. Looked up from germline, CDR1 is KGHSH and CDR2 is LQKENI. The CDR3 sequence: CASSLGLAANTGELFF. In nucleotides, the CDR3 is TGTGCCAGCTCACTGGGACTAGCGGCGAACACCGGGGAGCTGTTTTTT.

The V gene is TRBV5-1, the J gene TRBJ2-5, with 9 bases identical to TRBD1. Germline V CDR1 and CDR2: SGHRS, YFSETQ. This CDR3 spans 15 amino acids. The J segment lost 5 bases and the V segment lost 4 bases, leaving 9 bases of the junction unmatched. CDR3 DNA sequence: TGCGCCAGCAGCGGACAGGGGTCGGAGGGGGAGACCCAGTACTTC. Translating it yields CASSGQGSEGETQYF.

V gene TRBV19 combines with J gene TRBJ2-1, with 10 positions matching TRBD1. The J segment lost 4 bases and the V segment lost 6 bases, leaving 9 bases of the junction unmatched. Germline CDR1 is LNHDA and CDR2 is SQIVND (reference sequence). The CDR3 contains 16 residues. The DNA of the CDR3 is TGTGCCAGTAGCGATCGCCGACAGGGGGCGTACAATGAGCAGTTCTTC. Its translation: CASSDRRQGAYNEQFF.

CDR3 nucleotide sequence: TGTGCCAGCAGCTCTCCGACCCGGGGCGAGCAGTACTTC. Protein: CASSSPTRGEQYF. This rearrangement joins TRBV6-2 or TRBV6-3 to TRBJ2-7; tentatively, D is TRBD2 (5 bases). Trimming left V 6 bases short and J 6 bases short, with 15 bases between. Germline-derived CDR1 and CDR2 are MNHEY and SVGEGT. This CDR3 contains 13 residues.

The chain employs TRBV27 and TRBJ2-7, with D perhaps matching TRBD1 (5 bases). V was clipped by 8 bases and J by 12 bases, with 26 bases between them. Germline V gene data show CDR1 as MNHEY and CDR2 as SMNVEV (reference sequence). The CDR3 is 14 amino acids. CDR3 bases: TGTGCCAGCGGTACGACAGATCCCAAACTCGCCTGGTACTTC. Amino acid sequence: CASGTTDPKLAWYF.

This sequence joins TRBV29-1 and TRBJ1-3; D gene uncertain. V dropped 7 bases and J dropped 1 base, with 11 bases sitting between them. CDR3 size: 13 residues. Germline V gives CDR1 SQVTM, CDR2 ANQGSEA. The CDR3 region is CSAVAGSGNTIYF. CDR3 nucleotide sequence: TGCAGCGCCGTGGCGGGATCTGGAAACACCATATATTTT.

Only one count was recorded for this clone. CDR3 nucleotide sequence: TGTGCCAGCAGTTCCGCCAGGGGACCCTACGAGCAGTACTTC. As protein: CASSSARGPYEQYF. J is TRBJ2-7 and V is TRBV27; possible D gene TRBD1, 6 bases. Trimming pared 4 bases from V and 2 bases from J, leaving 12 bases between. Germline CDR1 reads MNHEY; CDR2 reads SMNVEV (reference sequence). The CDR3 sequence is 14 residues long.

This clone has only a few counts. V and J are TRBV29-1 and TRBJ1-1; maybe TRBD1 (6 bases). The germline gives CDR1 SQVTM, CDR2 ANQGSEA. V was cut by 2 bases and J by 0 bases, with 13 bases left in between. This CDR3 comprises 15 residues. CDR3 protein: CSVEWSGQMNTEAFF. CDR3 coding DNA: TGCAGCGTTGAATGGTCGGGACAAATGAACACTGAAGCTTTCTTT.

V is TRBV24-1 and J is TRBJ2-5; maybe TRBD2 (6 bases). Germline V gives CDR1 KGHDR, CDR2 SFDVKD. V was clipped by 0 bases and J by 5 bases, with 12 bases between them. This CDR3 has 15 amino acids. CDR3 residues: CATSDLAPGGETQYF. In DNA, the CDR3 is TGTGCCACCAGTGATTTGGCCCCAGGAGGGGAGACCCAGTACTTC.

The rearrangement uses TRBV28 and TRBJ1-2; possibly TRBD1 for D (6 bases). The CDR3 runs 13 residues. Between the trimmed V and J ends, which lost 3 bases and 3 bases, there was a span of 8 bases. CDR1 MDHEN and CDR2 SYDVKM come from the germline V gene. CDR3 in DNA: TGTGCCAGCAGTTTTAACAGGGACTATGGCTACACCTTC. Amino acids: CASSFNRDYGYTF.

The rearrangement joins TRBV4-3 to TRBJ2-7; TRBD1 matches at 8 bases. This CDR3 comprises 17 residues. The V gene's germline CDR1 is LGHNA and CDR2 YSLEER. V gave up 0 bases and J gave up 3 bases; unmatched junction bases: 10. CDR3 sequence reads: CASSQDLTGAQNYEQYF. The CDR3 region has the DNA TGCGCCAGCAGCCAAGATTTGACAGGGGCGCAGAACTACGAGCAGTACTTC.

This clone was detected once. The CDR3 coding sequence is TGTGCCAGCAGTGAACCGGGAACAACAGGGGCCAAACTGTTTTTT. This sequence encodes CASSEPGTTGAKLFF. This chain links TRBV25-1 with TRBJ1-4; 7 bases align to TRBD1. Trimming removed 2 bases from V and 11 bases from J; junction bases left unmatched: 11. The CDR3 length is 15 residues. The germline V gene encodes CDR1 MGHDK and CDR2 SYGVNS.

This clone was recorded only once. The genes are TRBV28 and TRBJ1-2; 8 bases are shared with TRBD1. The V gene's germline CDR1 is MDHEN and CDR2 SYDVKM. The CDR3 has 17 residues. J gave up 4 bases and V 6 bases, and 16 bases lay outside the gene matches. CDR3 sequence (DNA): TGTGCCAGCAGCGGTAGGACAGGGCCCTCCACCGGCTATGGCTACACCTTC. Its protein product is CASSGRTGPSTGYGYTF.

The genes are TRBV29-1 and TRBJ2-7; 7 positions match TRBD1. J gave up 2 bases and V 3 bases, and 4 bases lay outside the gene matches. Germline CDR1 is SQVTM and CDR2 is ANQGSEA. CDR3 size: 13 residues. This chain's CDR3 is CSVEGTDTYEQYF. DNA for the CDR3: TGCAGCGTTGAGGGGACAGATACCTACGAGCAGTACTTC.

For the CDR3, the DNA is TGTGCCAGCAGCGCCGAGAACAGGGAGCAGTTCTTC. This gives the protein CASSAENREQFF. V is TRBV9 and J is TRBJ2-1, with TRBD1 as a possible D gene (5 bases). Trimming stripped 3 bases from V and 10 bases from J, with 11 bases between. This CDR3 comprises 12 residues. Germline V gene data show CDR1 as SGDLS and CDR2 as YYNGEE.

The chain links TRBV9 to TRBJ1-2; possible D gene TRBD1, 5 bases. Germline V CDR1 and CDR2: SGDLS, YYNGEE. Trimming cost V 3 bases and J 4 bases, with 13 bases left between them. CDR3 size: 14 residues. CDR3 bases: TGTGCCAGCAGCGCAACCGACAGCCTCTATGGCTACACCTTC. Its translation is CASSATDSLYGYTF.